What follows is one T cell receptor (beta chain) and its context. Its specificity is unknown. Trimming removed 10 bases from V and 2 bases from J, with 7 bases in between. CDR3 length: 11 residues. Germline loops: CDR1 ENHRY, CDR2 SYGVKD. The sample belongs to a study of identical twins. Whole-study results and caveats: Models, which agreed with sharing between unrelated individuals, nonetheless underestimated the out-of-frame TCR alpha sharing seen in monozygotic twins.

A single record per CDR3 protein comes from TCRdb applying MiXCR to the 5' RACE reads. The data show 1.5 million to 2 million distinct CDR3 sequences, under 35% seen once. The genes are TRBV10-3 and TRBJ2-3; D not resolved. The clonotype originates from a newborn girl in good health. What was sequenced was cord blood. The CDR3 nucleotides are TGTGCCACCGAAACCACAGATACGCAGTATTTT. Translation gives CATETTDTQYF.